This T cell receptor (beta chain) is drawn from a study of blood T cell repertoires in COVID-19. Study context: PBMCs, B-cell-depleted T cells, or T cells provided the cDNA or gDNA that made up the material.

This table comes from immunoSEQ multiplex PCR, and its TCRdb copy is limited to in-frame clones, with some not included. This table holds some 510,000 clones, roughly 90% found once. The study recruited people aged about 18 to 89 years across 20 to 30 US areas. Allocation to cohorts depended on clinical history reported by the participants. Recovered Cohort 3 donors showed two negative PCRs, clearance, or symptom resolution. Looked up from germline, CDR1 is SGHRS and CDR2 is YFSETQ. This CDR3 spans 15 amino acids. V shed 4 bases and J 0 bases; nucleotides not matched to a gene: 7. The TCR comes from a woman in her thirties or forties who had recovered from COVID-19. The V call is TRBV5-1, the J call TRBJ2-7; 7 nucleotides agree with TRBD2. Sequencing was carried out using PBMCs or T cells enriched from blood (not recorded which). The CDR3 loop reads CASSPLRGDSYEQYF. The CDR3 coding sequence is TGCGCCAGCAGCCCACTCCGGGGGGACTCCTACGAGCAGTACTTC. The full variable domain, completed using reference TRBV5-1 and TRBJ2-7, is KAGVTQTPRYLIKTRGQQVTLSCSPISGHRSVSWYQQTPGQGLQFLFEYFSETQRNKGNFPGRFSGRQFSNSRSEMNVSTLELGDSALYLCASSPLRGDSYEQYFGPGTRLTVT.